Listed here are 18 T cell receptor beta chains from one sample, sequenced in a study of T cell responses to AZD1222 COVID-19 vaccine. TCRdb's table, derived via immunoSEQ multiplex PCR, lists solely in-frame clones and lacks some. The repertoire holds some 120,000 clones, roughly 90% seen once, with about 1.1% in the top ten. The sequencing here drew on peripheral blood, taken on day 0 of AZD1222 vaccination. The source of these receptors is an adult in good health.

This clone turned up a few times. This chain joins TRBV20-1 and TRBJ1-1, with unresolved D. The CDR3 length is 8 residues. Germline-derived CDR1 and CDR2 are DFQATT and SNEGSKA (reference sequence). The V end lost 5 bases, the J end lost 6 bases, and 1 base lay between the germline ends. The DNA for the CDR3 is TGCAGTGCTCCTGAAGCTTTCTTT. Encoded protein: CSAPEAFF.

The chain employs TRBV5-4 and TRBJ2-2, with 14 bases lining up with TRBD2. CDR1 is SGHNT, CDR2 YYREEE, per germline (reference sequence). After removal of 4 bases from V and 6 bases from J, the junction contained 8 bases not matched to a gene. The CDR3 has 17 amino acids. Written as DNA, the CDR3 is TGTGCCAGCAGCGGGACTAGCGGGAGTTTCGCGCCCGGGGAGCTGTTTTTT. Its protein product is CASSGTSGSFAPGELFF. Full variable domain (rest looked up from reference TRBV5-4 and TRBJ2-2): ETGVTQSPTHLIKTRGQQVTLRCSSQSGHNTVSWYQQALGQGPQFIFQYYREEENGRGNFPPRFSGLQFPNYSSELNVNALELDDSALYLCASSGTSGSFAPGELFFGEGSRLTVL.

The DNA for the CDR3 is TGTGCCTGGAGTACTACAGGGGGACAGCCCCAGCATTTT. Translated, it gives CAWSTTGGQPQHF. The chain employs TRBV30 and TRBJ1-5; 8 bases match TRBD1. V shed 2 bases, J shed 7 bases, and the junction held 4 bases outside the gene matches. The V gene's germline CDR1 is GTSNPN and CDR2 SVGIG (reference sequence). The CDR3 extends over 13 amino acids.

J is TRBJ1-3 and V is TRBV4-1; unclear D gene. V lost 1 base, J lost 0 bases, and 16 bases lay in between. There are 18 residues in the CDR3. CDR1 and CDR2 (germline): MGHRA, YSYEKL. CDR3 protein: CASSQGGGREDSGNTIYF. The CDR3 nucleotides are TGCGCCAGCAGCCAAGGTGGAGGCCGGGAGGACTCTGGAAACACCATATATTTT.

CDR3 region: CASSFGGRGNNEQFF. CDR3 bases: TGCGCCAGCAGCTTCGGCGGGAGGGGAAACAATGAGCAGTTCTTC. The chain uses TRBV5-1 and TRBJ2-1; 9 bases match TRBD2. Trimming cost V 2 bases and J 5 bases; bases outside gene matches: 5. The germline V gene has CDR1 SGHRS and CDR2 YFSETQ. The CDR3 runs to 15 residues.

The rearrangement uses TRBV23-1 and TRBJ1-2; possibly TRBD1 for D (5 bases). TRBV23-1 is assigned to the ORF class and has an uncertain function. The CDR3 extends over 14 amino acids. V was shortened by 1 base and J by 4 bases, with 10 bases between the two germline ends. In DNA, the CDR3 is TGCGCCAGCAGTCAATTGGGACGCCTCTATGGCTACACCTTC. Protein sequence: CASSQLGRLYGYTF.

V gene TRBV4-1 combines with J gene TRBJ1-5; D remains unclear. The CDR3 is 14 amino acids. The germline V gene encodes CDR1 MGHRA and CDR2 YSYEKL. Trimming took 4 bases from V and 7 from J, leaving 14 bases between them. The CDR3 protein is CASSRAGGSQPQHF. CDR3 in DNA: TGCGCCAGCAGCCGGGCGGGCGGATCACAGCCCCAGCATTTT.

The rearrangement links TRBV2 to TRBJ2-7; D not certain. V was pared by 5 bases and J by 6 bases, with 14 bases between. The CDR3 contains 13 residues. The germline CDR1 and CDR2 sequences are SNHLY and FYNNEI. CDR3 sequence reads: CASSPSGSGEQYF. For the CDR3, the DNA is TGTGCCAGCAGTCCCTCCGGGTCGGGCGAGCAGTACTTC.

The V and J genes are TRBV14 and TRBJ1-2; D call uncertain. This CDR3 has 13 amino acids. The germline V gene has CDR1 SGHDN and CDR2 FVKESK. Trimming stripped 1 base from V and 4 bases from J, with 7 bases between. This CDR3 reads CASSQVGIYGYTF. In DNA form, the CDR3 reads TGTGCCAGCAGCCAAGTAGGGATCTATGGCTACACCTTC.

This clone occurred once. The chain combines TRBV5-1 with TRBJ1-1, with D possibly being TRBD1 (6 bases). CDR1 is SGHRS and CDR2 is YFSETQ in the germline V gene. The V gene lost 4 bases and the J gene lost 0 bases, with 13 bases spanning the gap. The CDR3 is made up of 15 amino acids. The CDR3 region has the DNA TGCGCCAGCAGCCCGCGACAGGAGCTGAACACTGAAGCTTTCTTT. Residues: CASSPRQELNTEAFF. Using reference TRBV5-1 and TRBJ1-1 for the parts outside the CDR3, the full variable domain is KAGVTQTPRYLIKTRGQQVTLSCSPISGHRSVSWYQQTPGQGLQFLFEYFSETQRNKGNFPGRFSGRQFSNSRSEMNVSTLELGDSALYLCASSPRQELNTEAFFGQGTRLTVV.

The chain uses TRBV7-2 and TRBJ2-1; 8 positions agree with TRBD2. CDR1 is SGHTA and CDR2 is FQGNSA in the germline V gene. Trimming took 2 bases from V and 4 from J; bases not matched to a gene: 1. The CDR3 length is 14 residues. The CDR3 sequence is CASSLTGGYNEQFF. For the CDR3, the DNA is TGTGCCAGCAGCTTAACGGGAGGGTACAATGAGCAGTTCTTC.

This clone was recorded only once. The rearrangement links TRBV5-6 to TRBJ1-1, with D hard to call. CDR3 length equals 16 residues. CDR1 is SGHDT and CDR2 is YYEEEE in the germline V gene. V was trimmed by 1 base and J by 0 bases, leaving 13 bases between them. This CDR3 is CASSLRAGFMNTEAFF. CDR3 DNA sequence: TGTGCCAGCAGCTTGAGGGCAGGTTTCATGAACACTGAAGCTTTCTTT.

This clone was seen once. The rearrangement joins TRBV30 to TRBJ2-7; the D gene is possibly TRBD2 (6 bases). V was trimmed by 4 bases and J by 8 bases, leaving 15 bases between them. This CDR3 contains 12 residues. Per the germline V gene, CDR1 is GTSNPN and CDR2 is SVGIG (reference sequence). The CDR3 reads CAWNLGGLQQYF. The CDR3 DNA reads as TGTGCCTGGAACCTTGGAGGGCTTCAGCAGTACTTC.

The gene calls are TRBV4-2 and TRBJ2-7; D may be TRBD1 or TRBD2 (5 bases each). Per germline, CDR1 LGHNA and CDR2 YNFKEQ. Trimming cost V 6 bases and J 3 bases, with 18 bases left between them. The CDR3 runs 15 residues. This CDR3 reads CASRNDYRIYYEQYF. CDR3 nucleotides: TGTGCCAGCAGGAACGACTACAGGATCTACTACGAGCAGTACTTC.

The CDR3 sequence is CASSFRRVENTGELFF. The CDR3 nucleotides read TGCGCCAGCAGCTTCCGGAGGGTCGAGAACACCGGGGAGCTGTTTTTT. The V gene is TRBV5-1, the J gene TRBJ2-2; D might be TRBD2 (6 bases). Germline V lookup: CDR1 SGHRS, CDR2 YFSETQ. This CDR3 is 16 amino acids long. Trimming stripped 2 bases from V and 1 base from J, with 12 bases between.

The chain employs TRBV7-9 and TRBJ2-1; tentatively, D is TRBD1 (6 bases). The CDR3 is 12 residues long. V dropped 6 bases and J dropped 8 bases, with 11 bases sitting between them. Germline V lookup: CDR1 SEHNR, CDR2 FQNEAQ (reference sequence). The CDR3 region is CASRVTGDEQFF. CDR3 bases: TGTGCCAGCAGAGTGACAGGCGATGAGCAGTTCTTC.

This clone occurred once. The V and J genes are TRBV13 and TRBJ1-5; 8 bases line up with TRBD1. Losses at the gene ends were 3 bases for V and 4 bases for J; bases not matched to a gene: 5. The CDR3 sequence is 15 residues long. Looked up from germline, CDR1 is PRHDT and CDR2 is FYEKMQ (reference sequence). The CDR3 loop reads CASSFNRGINQPQHF. CDR3 sequence (DNA): TGTGCCAGCAGCTTCAACAGGGGGATTAATCAGCCCCAGCATTTT. Complete variable domain (other parts from reference TRBV13 and TRBJ1-5): AAGVIQSPRHLIKEKRETATLKCYPIPRHDTVYWYQQGPGQDPQFLISFYEKMQSDKGSIPDRFSAQQFSDYHSELNMSSLELGDSALYFCASSFNRGINQPQHFGDGTRLSIL.

J is TRBJ2-6 and V is TRBV29-1, with D unresolved. This CDR3 region has 14 residues. The ends were cut back, 4 bases at V and 0 bases at J, with 7 bases in the middle. Germline CDR1 reads SQVTM; CDR2 reads ANQGSEA. This CDR3 is CSVAPTSGANVLTF. The CDR3 DNA is TGCAGCGTTGCACCTACCTCTGGGGCCAACGTCCTGACTTTC.